Included here is one T cell receptor (beta chain) sequence, with context. This CDR3 region has 15 residues. Germline lookup yields CDR1 SGHDT and CDR2 YYEEEE. J lost 1 base, V lost 2 bases, and 6 bases had no gene match. This record belongs to a study of cytomegalovirus exposure and HLA in healthy donors. Use of 60 Vbeta and 13 Jbeta primers characterized the PCR. TCRdb's table, derived via immunoSEQ multiplex PCR, lists solely in-frame clones and lacks some. Of about 270,000 clones in the sample, around 65% were seen once. The sample taken for sequencing was PBMCs. V gene TRBV5-6 combines with J gene TRBJ2-7, with 7 bases lining up with TRBD1. The receptor comes from a female donor in good health and CMV-seronegative. The DNA of the CDR3 is TGTGCCAGCAGCTTAGTACCGGGACAGTCCTACGAGCAGTACTTC. Translating gives CASSLVPGQSYEQYF.